This T cell receptor (beta chain) was documented in a study of blood T cell repertoires in COVID-19. At the level of the study: From T cells, B-cell-depleted T cells, or PBMCs came the material, which was cDNA or gDNA.

How the authors handled the data: Researchers report that nucleated cell counts were estimated from reference gene primer amplification. The data were produced by immunoSEQ multiplex PCR, yet TCRdb's version contains in-frame clones alone and is incomplete. The DNA was the basis for D and trimming; V, J and clone size are from that table. The table shows 300,000 or so clones, with approximately 86% occurring only once. CDR1 SEHNR and CDR2 FQNEAQ come from the germline V gene (reference sequence). The J segment lost 3 bases and the V segment lost 5 bases, leaving 5 bases of the junction unmatched. This CDR3 is built from 14 residues.

Sequenced input: peripheral blood. V usage is TRBV7-9 and J usage is TRBJ2-3, with TRBD1 matching 7 bases. The clonotype originates from a woman in her forties or fifties with active or convalescent COVID-19. CDR3: CASSDRARTDTQYF. In DNA form, the CDR3 reads TGTGCCAGCAGCGACAGGGCTCGGACAGATACGCAGTATTTT. Full variable domain (rest looked up from reference TRBV7-9 and TRBJ2-3): DTGVSQNPRHKITKRGQNVTFRCDPISEHNRLYWYRQTLGQGPEFLTYFQNEAQLEKSRLLSDRFSAERPKGSFSTLEIQRTEQGDSAMYLCASSDRARTDTQYFGPGTRLTVL.